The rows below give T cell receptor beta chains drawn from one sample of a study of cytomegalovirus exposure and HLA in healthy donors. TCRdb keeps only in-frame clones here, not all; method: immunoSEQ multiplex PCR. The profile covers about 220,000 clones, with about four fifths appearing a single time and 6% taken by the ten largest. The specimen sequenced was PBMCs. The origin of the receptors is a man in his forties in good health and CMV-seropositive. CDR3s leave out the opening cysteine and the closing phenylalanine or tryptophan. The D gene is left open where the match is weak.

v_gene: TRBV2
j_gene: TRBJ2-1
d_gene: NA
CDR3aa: ASSEVGHLLDNEQF

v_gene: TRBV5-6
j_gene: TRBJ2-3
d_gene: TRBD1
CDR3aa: ASSLRDRATDTQY

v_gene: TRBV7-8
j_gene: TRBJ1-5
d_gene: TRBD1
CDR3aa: ASRQTGGGSNQPQH

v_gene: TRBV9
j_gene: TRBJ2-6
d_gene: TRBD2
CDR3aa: ASSVNSGSPGANVLT

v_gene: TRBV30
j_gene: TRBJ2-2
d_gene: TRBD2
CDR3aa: AWKDLAGVNTGELF

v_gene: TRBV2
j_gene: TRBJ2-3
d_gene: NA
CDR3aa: ARTAEGGGTDTQY

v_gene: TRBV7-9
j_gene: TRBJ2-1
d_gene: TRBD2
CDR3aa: ASSLLAGGYNEQF

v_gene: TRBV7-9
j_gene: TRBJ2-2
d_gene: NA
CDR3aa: ASSAWEALNTGELF

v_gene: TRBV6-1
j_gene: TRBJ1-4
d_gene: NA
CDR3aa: ASTGVEKLF

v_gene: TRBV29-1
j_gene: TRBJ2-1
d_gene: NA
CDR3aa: SASDWDEQF

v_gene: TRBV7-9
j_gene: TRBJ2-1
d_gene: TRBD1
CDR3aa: ASSWKRDRGRDNEQF

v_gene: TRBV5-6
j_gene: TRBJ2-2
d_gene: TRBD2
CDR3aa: ASSLSAGVNTGELF

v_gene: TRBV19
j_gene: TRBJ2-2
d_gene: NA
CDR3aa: ASSTKATGGELF

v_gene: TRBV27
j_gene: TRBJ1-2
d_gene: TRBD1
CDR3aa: ASSLLFRGQNYGYT

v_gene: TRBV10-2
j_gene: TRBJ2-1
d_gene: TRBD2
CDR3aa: ASKEAGFYNEQF

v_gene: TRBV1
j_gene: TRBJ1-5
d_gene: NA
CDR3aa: TSSPRMRRMSQPQH

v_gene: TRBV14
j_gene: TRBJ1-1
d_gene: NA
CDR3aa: ASSQGMILGNTEAF